This paragraph reports one T cell receptor (beta chain). The data were obtained in a study of blood T cell repertoires in COVID-19. Study overall: COVID-19 samples collected from the United States, Italy and Spain covered acute and convalescent phases. T cells, B-cell-depleted T cells, or PBMCs provided the cDNA or gDNA that served as material.

The CDR3 runs 12 residues. Germline V gene sequence: CDR1 SGHNT, CDR2 YYREEE (reference sequence). V was trimmed by 4 bases and J by 3 bases, leaving 7 bases between them. Using immunoSEQ multiplex PCR, the repertoire was profiled, and TCRdb retains in-frame clones only, with some absent. The data hold some 220,000 clones, with approximately 84% observed a single time. The V and J genes are TRBV5-4 and TRBJ1-1, with a tentative D call TRBD1 (5 bases). The source material was peripheral blood. The TCR was taken from an older woman with acute or convalescent COVID-19. CDR3 in amino acids: CASSRGYTEAFF. Here the CDR3 DNA reads TGTGCCAGCAGCCGGGGGTACACTGAAGCTTTCTTT. The full variable domain, in which reference TRBV5-4 and TRBJ1-1 provide the parts outside the CDR3, is ETGVTQSPTHLIKTRGQQVTLRCSSQSGHNTVSWYQQALGQGPQFIFQYYREEENGRGNFPPRFSGLQFPNYSSELNVNALELDDSALYLCASSRGYTEAFFGQGTRLTVV.